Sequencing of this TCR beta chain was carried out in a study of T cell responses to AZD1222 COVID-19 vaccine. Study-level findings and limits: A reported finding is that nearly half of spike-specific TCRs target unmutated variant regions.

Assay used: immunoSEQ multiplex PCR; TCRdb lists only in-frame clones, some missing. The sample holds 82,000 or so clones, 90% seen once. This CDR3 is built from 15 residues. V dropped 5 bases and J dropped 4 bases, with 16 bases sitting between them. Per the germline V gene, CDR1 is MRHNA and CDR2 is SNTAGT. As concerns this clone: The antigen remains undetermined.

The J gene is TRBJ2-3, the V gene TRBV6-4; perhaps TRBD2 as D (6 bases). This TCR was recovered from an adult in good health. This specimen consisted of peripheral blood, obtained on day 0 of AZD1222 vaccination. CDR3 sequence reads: CASSLAAGGADTQYF. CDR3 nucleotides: TGTGCCAGCAGTCTTGCAGCGGGCGGAGCAGATACGCAGTATTTT.